A selection of T cell receptor beta chains follows, all from one sample in a study of shared clonotypes between healthy human individuals. Clones were read by immunoSEQ multiplex PCR, and TCRdb kept only the in-frame ones, dropping some. The sample has a few hundred thousand clones, about nine tenths seen once; the top ten hold roughly 15%. The sequencing sample was made of memory CD8+ T cells sorted from blood. All receptors derive from a man younger than 35 in good health. Both conserved end residues are part of each CDR3. Each record gives: clone size, D gene, V gene, J gene, CDR3 protein, CDR3 DNA. A D gene is named only where the DNA matches it firmly. Some rows have no size entry. The others give once, few or many, or a class for an expanded clone.

many,-,TRBV16,TRBJ1-4,CASRPRGTNEKLFF,TGTGCCAGCAGGCCCCGAGGGACTAATGAAAAACTGTTTTTT
-,-,TRBV10-2,TRBJ2-7,CASSETQGRHEQYF,TGCGCCAGCAGTGAGACACAGGGGAGGCACGAGCAGTACTTC
many,-,TRBV13,TRBJ2-7,CASSSNEEQYF,TGTGCCAGCAGCTCGAACGAGGAGCAGTACTTC
-,-,TRBV28,TRBJ2-1,CASKSVFSYNEQFF,TGTGCCAGCAAGAGTGTTTTCTCCTACAATGAGCAGTTCTTC
-,-,TRBV27,TRBJ1-1,CASSMGHTNTEAFF,TGTGCCAGCAGTATGGGACATACGAACACTGAAGCTTTCTTT
-,-,TRBV5-1,TRBJ2-1,CASSFYGNNEQFF,TGCGCCAGCAGCTTCTACGGCAACAATGAGCAGTTCTTC
-,-,TRBV29-1,TRBJ2-1,CSGFRDHYNEQFF,TGCAGCGGATTCCGGGACCATTACAATGAGCAGTTCTTC
-,TRBD2,TRBV5-6,TRBJ2-7,CASSPPSGRRPYEQYF,TGTGCCAGCAGCCCACCTAGCGGGAGAAGACCCTACGAGCAGTACTTC
-,TRBD1,TRBV15,TRBJ1-3,CATADRGSGNTIYF,TGTGCCACCGCGGACAGGGGATCTGGAAACACCATATATTTT
-,-,TRBV5-4,TRBJ1-1,CASSSSDGGTEAFF,TGTGCCAGCAGTTCATCTGACGGGGGGACTGAAGCTTTCTTT
-,-,TRBV4-1,TRBJ2-7,CASSLWGDEQYF,TGCGCCAGCAGCCTCTGGGGGGACGAGCAGTACTTC
-,TRBD2,TRBV27,TRBJ2-7,CASSLTGTSGFSSYEQYF,TGTGCCAGCAGTCTCACCGGGACTAGCGGCTTTAGCTCCTACGAGCAGTACTTC
-,-,TRBV19,TRBJ2-2,CASILRQEYTGELFF,TGTGCCAGTATCCTTCGACAGGAATACACCGGGGAGCTGTTTTTT
-,-,TRBV7-9,TRBJ1-4,CASSSPYGGSEKLFF,TGTGCCAGCAGCTCCCCGTATGGGGGTAGTGAAAAACTGTTTTTT
once,-,TRBV20-1,TRBJ2-7,CSASPHYEQYF,TGCAGTGCTTCACCCCACTACGAGCAGTACTTC
-,-,TRBV5-1,TRBJ2-2,CASSLAPGTGELFF,TGCGCCAGCAGCTTGGCCCCGGGCACCGGGGAGCTGTTTTTT
-,-,TRBV4-3,TRBJ1-5,CASSDSGNQPQHF,TGCGCCAGCAGCGATTCGGGCAATCAGCCCCAGCATTTT
once,-,TRBV27,TRBJ2-1,CASSPQGDNEQFF,TGTGCCAGCAGTCCCCAAGGGGACAATGAGCAGTTCTTC
-,-,TRBV7-6,TRBJ2-3,CASSYSQGYTDTQYF,TGTGCCAGCAGCTATAGCCAGGGTTACACAGATACGCAGTATTTT
-,-,TRBV2,TRBJ1-1,CASSEGEGLPEAFF,TGTGCCAGCAGTGAAGGCGAGGGGTTGCCTGAAGCTTTCTTT
-,-,TRBV6-1,TRBJ2-6,CASSATGTHSGANVLTF,TGTGCCAGCAGTGCAACCGGGACACACTCTGGGGCCAACGTCCTGACTTTC
-,-,TRBV27,TRBJ2-7,CASRALQGGGYEQYF,TGTGCCAGCAGGGCGCTCCAGGGGGGTGGGTACGAGCAGTACTTC
once,TRBD1,TRBV6-1,TRBJ2-7,CASSETRQGSYEQYF,TGTGCCAGCAGTGAAACCCGACAGGGCTCCTACGAGCAGTACTTC
-,-,TRBV2,TRBJ1-4,CASSLQGATNEKLFF,TGTGCCAGCAGTTTACAGGGTGCCACTAATGAAAAACTGTTTTTT
-,TRBD1,TRBV4-1,TRBJ2-1,CASRFTGGYYNEQFF,TGCGCCAGCCGGTTCACAGGGGGGTATTACAATGAGCAGTTCTTC
once,-,TRBV13,TRBJ1-3,CASSQDIPGNTIYF,TGTGCCAGCAGCCAGGACATCCCTGGAAACACCATATATTTT
-,-,TRBV19,TRBJ2-7,CASSGFVVQAVDEQYF,TGTGCCAGTAGTGGGTTCGTTGTACAGGCTGTCGACGAGCAGTACTTC
-,-,TRBV27,TRBJ1-1,CASSLTGEVAEAFF,TGTGCCAGCAGTTTAACGGGCGAAGTCGCTGAAGCTTTCTTT
-,TRBD1,TRBV5-1,TRBJ2-2,CASSRGTGTDTGELFF,TGCGCCAGCAGCCGAGGGACAGGGACTGACACCGGGGAGCTGTTTTTT
-,TRBD1,TRBV25-1,TRBJ2-3,CASSEYRTGYLTDTQYF,TGTGCCAGCAGTGAATATAGGACAGGGTACTTGACAGATACGCAGTATTTT
-,-,TRBV7-9,TRBJ2-1,CASSTRLSSYNEQFF,TGTGCCAGCAGCACACGGCTATCCTCCTACAATGAGCAGTTCTTC
-,TRBD2,TRBV5-6,TRBJ2-5,CASSSTSGETQYF,TGTGCCAGCAGCTCGACTAGCGGGGAGACCCAGTACTTC
-,TRBD1,TRBV5-4,TRBJ2-5,CASSFSGGQATQYF,TGTGCCAGCAGCTTTTCCGGGGGACAGGCGACCCAGTACTTC
-,-,TRBV5-6,TRBJ2-4,CASSLLEVDQYF,TGTGCCAGCAGCTTGCTGGAGGTAGATCAGTACTTC
-,-,TRBV13,TRBJ1-6,CASSFSGKGSPLHF,TGTGCCAGCAGCTTCTCGGGGAAAGGCTCACCCCTCCACTTT
once,-,TRBV7-9,TRBJ1-1,CASGWQTNTEAFF,TGTGCCAGCGGGTGGCAGACGAACACTGAAGCTTTCTTT
few,-,TRBV11-3,TRBJ2-5,CASSLEQQETQYF,TGTGCCAGCAGCTTAGAGCAGCAAGAGACCCAGTACTTC
-,-,TRBV13,TRBJ2-5,CASSPSRGRETQYF,TGTGCCAGCAGCCCAAGTAGAGGGAGAGAGACCCAGTACTTC
once,TRBD2,TRBV19,TRBJ2-5,CASSIVSGTFGETQYF,TGTGCCAGTAGTATAGTTAGCGGGACCTTCGGGGAGACCCAGTACTTC
-,TRBD1,TRBV6-4,TRBJ1-1,CASGMTGLNTEAFF,TGTGCCAGCGGGATGACAGGGCTGAACACTGAAGCTTTCTTT
-,-,TRBV6-5,TRBJ2-2,CASSRGLEYTGELFF,TGTGCCAGCAGCAGGGGTTTGGAATACACCGGGGAGCTGTTTTTT
-,-,TRBV5-8,TRBJ2-7,CASSFLGGTYEQYF,TGTGCCAGCAGCTTCCTAGGCGGAACCTACGAGCAGTACTTC
once,-,TRBV9,TRBJ1-3,CASSEWGTGNTIYF,TGTGCCAGCAGCGAATGGGGAACTGGAAACACCATATATTTT
-,-,TRBV4-3,TRBJ2-2,CASSQEWENTGELFF,TGCGCCAGCAGCCAGGAGTGGGAAAACACCGGGGAGCTGTTTTTT
-,TRBD1,TRBV4-1,TRBJ1-2,CASSQAGTVYGYTF,TGCGCCAGCAGCCAAGCCGGGACAGTCTATGGCTACACCTTC
-,-,TRBV7-9,TRBJ2-7,CASSLAPGLLHEQYF,TGTGCCAGCAGCTTAGCGCCGGGACTCCTCCACGAGCAGTACTTC
-,-,TRBV5-4,TRBJ2-7,CASSLGDGYEQYF,TGTGCCAGCAGCTTAGGGGACGGATACGAGCAGTACTTC
once,-,TRBV5-4,TRBJ2-7,CASSFWGYEQYF,TGTGCCAGCAGCTTTTGGGGCTACGAGCAGTACTTC
-,-,TRBV5-8,TRBJ2-6,CASSPLSVIVGANVLTF,TGTGCCAGCAGCCCCCTTTCCGTTATTGTCGGGGCCAACGTCCTGACTTTC
-,-,TRBV7-2,TRBJ1-4,CASSLVGTGEKLFF,TGTGCCAGCAGCTTAGTGGGGACGGGTGAAAAACTGTTTTTT
-,-,TRBV4-1,TRBJ2-7,CASSQDRENSYEQYF,TGCGCCAGCAGCCAAGATCGGGAAAACTCCTACGAGCAGTACTTC
-,TRBD1,TRBV6-1,TRBJ1-5,CASSRDRDYQPQHF,TGTGCCAGCAGTCGGGACAGGGACTATCAGCCCCAGCATTTT
-,-,TRBV7-9,TRBJ2-2,CASSLNRVHTGELFF,TGTGCCAGCAGCTTAAACAGGGTTCACACCGGGGAGCTGTTTTTT
-,-,TRBV5-1,TRBJ1-5,CASSLWVRDTQPQHF,TGCGCCAGCAGCTTGTGGGTTAGGGATACTCAGCCCCAGCATTTT
-,-,TRBV15,TRBJ2-1,CATSRVYSASSYNEQFF,TGTGCCACCAGCAGAGTCTATTCGGCAAGCTCCTACAATGAGCAGTTCTTC